This paragraph reports one T cell receptor (beta chain). Its cognate antigen is unknown. This entry belongs to a study of beta chain features in type 1 diabetes. Turning to the study itself: Across every sample, about 110 million sorted cells were examined in total. Study-wide results and caveats: People with Type 1 diabetes carried modestly yet significantly shorter TCRB CDR3s in all four CD4+ subsets. HLA influence on TCRB rearrangement stayed unresolved here.

Sequencing targeted expressed TCRB transcripts, as all isolated RNA had been reverse transcribed. Naive, central memory and regulatory T cell samples yielded around 3.6 million reads on average. This table comes from immunoSEQ multiplex PCR, and its TCRdb copy is limited to in-frame clones, with some not included. The table shows a few hundred thousand clones, with around a tenth occurring only once. In germline, CDR1 is SQVTM, CDR2 ANQGSEA. This CDR3 region has 14 residues. V shed 2 bases, J shed 6 bases, and the junction held 7 bases outside the gene matches. The source material was central memory CD4+ T cells from blood. The rearrangement links TRBV29-1 to TRBJ2-3, with 8 positions matching TRBD1. The TCR comes from a man younger than 45 with type 1 diabetes. Written as DNA, the CDR3 is TGCAGCGTTGAACCAAGACAGGGGCGCGATACGCAGTATTTT. It translates to CSVEPRQGRDTQYF.